One sample yielded the 19 T cell receptor beta chains listed below, sequenced in a study of post-analysis software for immune sequencing data. The study, taken as a whole, reports: Controls showed lower frequencies than patients for roughly 5 TRBV segments, and TRBV5-6, TRBV5-1 and TRBV20-1 were among these.

The TCR beta cDNA libraries contained unique molecular identifiers. TCRdb independently ran MiXCR on the PCR reads; one entry per CDR3 protein. Of 600,000 to 700,000 distinct CDR3 sequences listed, more than 50% are singletons. These TCRs' antigens remain unknown. Input material: blood. The source of these receptors is a girl aged 2-10 years with multiple sclerosis.

The chain recombines TRBV7-9 with TRBJ2-1; TRBD2 matches 7 bases. With 8 bases clipped from V and 3 bases from J, the junction kept 7 bases outside the gene matches. CDR3 length equals 14 residues. Germline CDR1 and CDR2: SEHNR and FQNEAQ (reference sequence). DNA of the CDR3: TGTGCCAGCTCCAGCGGGGTATACTACAATGAGCAGTTCTTC. Its protein is CASSSGVYYNEQFF. The full variable domain, completed using reference TRBV7-9 and TRBJ2-1, is DTGVSQNPRHKITKRGQNVTFRCDPISEHNRLYWYRQTLGQGPEFLTYFQNEAQLEKSRLLSDRFSAERPKGSFSTLEIQRTEQGDSAMYLCASSSGVYYNEQFFGPGTRLTVL.

The V call is TRBV11-2, the J call TRBJ2-1; TRBD1 aligns across 7 bases. The V gene end was trimmed by 1 base and the J gene end by 2 bases; junction bases not matched to a gene: 8. This CDR3 comprises 17 residues. CDR1 is SGHAT, CDR2 FQNNGV, per germline. CDR3: CASSLAAGTATYNEQFF. The CDR3 DNA follows: TGTGCCAGCAGCTTAGCGGCCGGGACAGCGACCTACAATGAGCAGTTCTTC. Variable domain in full (rest from reference TRBV11-2 and TRBJ2-1): EAGVAQSPRYKIIEKRQSVAFWCNPISGHATLYWYQQILGQGPKLLIQFQNNGVVDDSQLPKDRFSAERLKGVDSTLKIQPAKLEDSAVYLCASSLAAGTATYNEQFFGPGTRLTVL.

This chain connects TRBV12-3 or TRBV12-4 to TRBJ1-5; D unclear. Trimming took off 7 bases at V and 6 bases at J, with 13 bases between the two ends. The CDR3 sequence is 13 residues long. Here the CDR3 DNA reads TGTGCCAGCACGCGGGAATTCGGTCAGCCCCAGCATTTT. Translation gives CASTREFGQPQHF.

The rearrangement uses TRBV10-3 and TRBJ1-2; possible D gene TRBD1, 6 bases. V lost 7 bases and J lost 0, with 15 bases in between. The CDR3 covers 15 residues. Germline CDR1 is ENHRY and CDR2 is SYGVKD. Here the CDR3 DNA reads TGTGCCATCAAAACAGCGGGGGCGACTAACTATGGCTACACCTTC. Translation gives CAIKTAGATNYGYTF.

This clonotype appeared many times. The chain combines TRBV5-5 with TRBJ2-1; D tentatively reads TRBD1 or TRBD2 (7 bases each). The CDR3 runs to 15 residues. V lost 0 bases and J lost 2, with 9 bases in between. Germline V gives CDR1 SGHKS, CDR2 YYEKEE (reference sequence). The chain's CDR3 is CASSLAGGAYNEQFF. The CDR3 nucleotides read TGTGCCAGCAGCTTGGCAGGGGGGGCCTACAATGAGCAGTTCTTC.

This clonotype was seen a few times. CDR3 residues: CASKILADLTDTQYF. The CDR3 DNA reads as TGCGCCAGCAAAATTCTAGCGGATCTCACAGATACGCAGTATTTT. The chain recombines TRBV5-1 with TRBJ2-3; 7 positions match TRBD2. V gave up 6 bases and J gave up 2 bases; unmatched junction bases: 9. CDR1 is SGHRS, CDR2 YFSETQ, per germline. CDR3 length: 15 residues.

Written as DNA, the CDR3 is TGTGCCAGCAGCTACGGGACAACTAGCACAGATACGCAGTATTTT. Translated, it gives CASSYGTTSTDTQYF. The chain combines TRBV11-3 with TRBJ2-3, with D possibly being TRBD1 (6 bases). Between the trimmed V and J ends, which lost 4 bases and 0 bases, there was a span of 11 bases. This CDR3 comprises 15 residues. CDR1 and CDR2 from the germline V gene are SGHNT and YENEEA.

The chain joins TRBV5-1 to TRBJ2-5, with D possibly being TRBD2 (6 bases). Trimming pared 0 bases from V and 6 bases from J, leaving 18 bases between. Germline CDR1 SGHRS, CDR2 YFSETQ. The CDR3 loop spans 16 amino acids. The CDR3 region has the DNA TGCGCCAGCAGCTTGGAAGTCGGGCCGGCGGGGCAGACCCAGTACTTC. It translates to CASSLEVGPAGQTQYF.

The J gene is TRBJ1-5, the V gene TRBV15; 7 bases match TRBD1. V gave up 0 bases and J gave up 2 bases; unmatched junction bases: 1. The CDR3 sequence is 15 residues long. Germline V gene sequence: CDR1 LNHNV, CDR2 YYDKDF (reference sequence). The CDR3 protein is CATSRDGQGNQPQHF. Written as DNA, the CDR3 is TGTGCCACCAGCAGAGACGGACAGGGCAATCAGCCCCAGCATTTT. Full variable domain (outside the CDR3, taken from reference TRBV15 and TRBJ1-5): DAMVIQNPRYQVTQFGKPVTLSCSQTLNHNVMYWYQQKSSQAPKLLFHYYDKDFNNEADTPDNFQSRRPNTSFCFLDIRSPGLGDTAMYLCATSRDGQGNQPQHFGDGTRLSIL.

The chain is built from TRBV18 and TRBJ2-3, with D unclear. This CDR3 is built from 13 residues. CDR1 is KGHSH and CDR2 is LQKENI in the germline V gene. Trimming took off 4 bases at V and 3 bases at J, with 8 bases between the two ends. The CDR3 region has the DNA TGTGCCAGCTCACAGGTGGATACAGATACGCAGTATTTT. It specifies CASSQVDTDTQYF.

V is TRBV4-2 and J is TRBJ2-7; D is ambiguous. The CDR3 totals 14 residues. The V gene lost 0 bases and the J gene lost 3 bases, with 9 bases spanning the gap. CDR1 and CDR2 (germline): LGHNA, YNFKEQ. The CDR3 bases are TGTGCCAGCAGCCAAGACCTTCTGGACTACGAGCAGTACTTC. This encodes CASSQDLLDYEQYF.

This chain uses TRBV6-5 with TRBJ2-7; maybe TRBD1 (6 bases). The CDR3 loop spans 14 amino acids. Trimming took 6 bases from V and 1 from J, leaving 13 bases between them. Germline assignment: CDR1 MNHEY and CDR2 SVGAGI. CDR3 loop: CASSMDRDSYEQYF. CDR3 DNA: TGTGCCAGCAGCATGGACAGAGATTCCTACGAGCAGTACTTC.

V gene TRBV6-2 or TRBV6-3 combines with J gene TRBJ1-2, with a weak D call TRBD1 (6 bases). There are 17 residues in the CDR3. V lost 6 bases and J lost 4, with 24 bases in between. Germline CDR1 and CDR2: MNHEY and SVGEGT. In DNA, the CDR3 is TGTGCCAGCAGCCGGAGACAGATTTACAGGGAACCCTATGGCTACACCTTC. It specifies CASSRRQIYREPYGYTF.

V usage is TRBV5-1 and J usage is TRBJ2-1; 8 bases align to TRBD2. Germline V gene lookup returns CDR1 SGHRS and CDR2 YFSETQ. The length of the CDR3 is 15 residues. The junction had 2 bases not matched to a gene; V was cut back by 3 bases and J by 0 bases. The CDR3 DNA reads TGCGCCAGCAGCTATACTAGCGGCTCCTACAATGAGCAGTTCTTC. Its protein is CASSYTSGSYNEQFF.

The rearrangement joins TRBV9 to TRBJ2-7, with 8 bases aligning to TRBD1. Germline-derived CDR1 and CDR2 are SGDLS and YYNGEE. The CDR3 is 12 amino acids. V trimming: 7 bases; J trimming: 6 bases; junction bases outside the gene matches: 6. DNA for the CDR3: TGTGCCAGCGGTCAGACAGGGGCCGAGCAGTACTTC. It translates to CASGQTGAEQYF.

This clonotype was recorded a few times. V usage is TRBV7-2 and J usage is TRBJ2-3, with TRBD1 as a possible D gene (5 bases). Germline CDR1 is SGHTA and CDR2 is FQGNSA. The V gene lost 1 base and the J gene lost 2 bases, with 16 bases spanning the gap. The CDR3 sequence is 17 residues long. CDR3 DNA sequence: TGTGCCAGCAGCTTAGGGGTTGTAGGACACTACACAGATACGCAGTATTTT. Amino acids: CASSLGVVGHYTDTQYF.

The chain combines TRBV20-1 with TRBJ2-1; no definite D call. Trimming took off 7 bases at V and 3 bases at J, with 19 bases between the two ends. Germline-derived CDR1 and CDR2 are DFQATT and SNEGSKA (reference sequence). The CDR3 consists of 15 residues. The CDR3 DNA follows: TGCAGTGGAAGAAGACCCCTTCTCGGCTACAATGAGCAGTTCTTC. Protein: CSGRRPLLGYNEQFF.

V usage is TRBV20-1 and J usage is TRBJ2-7; 9 positions agree with TRBD1. CDR3 length: 13 residues. The trim removed 4 bases at V and 4 bases at J, leaving 5 bases unmatched. Per germline, CDR1 DFQATT and CDR2 SNEGSKA (reference sequence). CDR3 nucleotide sequence: TGCAGTGCTAAGTACAGGGGGCTTTACGAGCAGTACTTC. This translates into CSAKYRGLYEQYF.

V is TRBV7-6 and J is TRBJ2-3; 10 positions agree with TRBD2. V lost 5 bases to trimming and J lost 0 bases; unmatched junction nucleotides: 14. The CDR3 runs to 19 residues. Germline V gives CDR1 SGHVS, CDR2 FNYEAQ. CDR3 sequence reads: CASSPGGGLASASTDTQYF. CDR3 DNA: TGTGCCAGCAGCCCAGGCGGGGGACTAGCGAGTGCTAGCACAGATACGCAGTATTTT.